This T cell receptor (beta chain) is from a study of type 1 regulatory T cells. The CDR3 loop spans 14 amino acids. Germline CDR1 reads DFQATT; CDR2 reads SNEGSKA (reference sequence). V was clipped by 1 base and J by 4 bases, with 12 bases between them. A single record per CDR3 protein comes from TCRdb applying MiXCR to the reads. In the table there are approximately 72,000 distinct CDR3 sequences, about 60% of which are singletons. A word on this clonotype: Antigen unknown.

Sequencing was performed on cultured T cells, either the whole culture or a sorted T cell fraction (not recorded which). The sample's subset: Tr1-enriched cell product generated in vitro against host alloantigens. The receptor was derived from a human donor in good health. The rearrangement uses TRBV20-1 and TRBJ2-3, with D maybe TRBD2 (5 bases). CDR3 region: CSARAGSGSDTQYF. The CDR3 bases are TGCAGTGCTAGAGCAGGCTCGGGGTCAGATACGCAGTATTTT.